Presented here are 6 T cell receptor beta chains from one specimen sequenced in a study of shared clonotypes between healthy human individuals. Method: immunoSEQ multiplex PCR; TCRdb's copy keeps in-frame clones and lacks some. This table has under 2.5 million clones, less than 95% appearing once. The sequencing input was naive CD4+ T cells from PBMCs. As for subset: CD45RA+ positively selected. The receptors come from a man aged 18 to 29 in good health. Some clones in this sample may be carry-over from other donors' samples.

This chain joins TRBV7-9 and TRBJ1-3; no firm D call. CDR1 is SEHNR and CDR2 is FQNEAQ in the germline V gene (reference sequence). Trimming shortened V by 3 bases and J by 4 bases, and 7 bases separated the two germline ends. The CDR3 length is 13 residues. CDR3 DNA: TGTGCCAGCAGCTTTAAGTCCGGAAACACCATATATTTT. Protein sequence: CASSFKSGNTIYF.

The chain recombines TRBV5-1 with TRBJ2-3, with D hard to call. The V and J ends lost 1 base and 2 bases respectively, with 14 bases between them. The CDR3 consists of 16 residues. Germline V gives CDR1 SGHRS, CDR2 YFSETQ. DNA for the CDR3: TGCGCCAGCAGCTTGCCCCGATCTGGGAACACAGATACGCAGTATTTT. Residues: CASSLPRSGNTDTQYF.

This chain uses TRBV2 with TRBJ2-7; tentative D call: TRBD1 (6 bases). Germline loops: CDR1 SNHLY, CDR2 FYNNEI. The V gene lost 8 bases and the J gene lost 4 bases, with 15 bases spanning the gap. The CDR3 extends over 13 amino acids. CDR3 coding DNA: TGTGCCAGCTGCCCCTGGGGGCCTTACGAGCAGTACTTC. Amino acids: CASCPWGPYEQYF.

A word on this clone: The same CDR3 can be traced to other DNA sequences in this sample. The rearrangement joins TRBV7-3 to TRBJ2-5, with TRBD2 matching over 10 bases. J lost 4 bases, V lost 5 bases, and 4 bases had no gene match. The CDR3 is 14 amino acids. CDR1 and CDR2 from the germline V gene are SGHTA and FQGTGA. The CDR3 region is CASSLAGVGETQYF. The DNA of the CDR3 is TGTGCCAGCAGCCTAGCGGGAGTTGGAGAGACCCAGTACTTC.

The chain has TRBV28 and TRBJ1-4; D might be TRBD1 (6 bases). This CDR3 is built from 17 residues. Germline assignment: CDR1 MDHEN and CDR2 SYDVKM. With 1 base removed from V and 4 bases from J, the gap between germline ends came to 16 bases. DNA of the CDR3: TGTGCCAGCAGTTTATCCCAAATGACAGGTAGTAATGAAAAACTGTTTTTT. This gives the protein CASSLSQMTGSNEKLFF. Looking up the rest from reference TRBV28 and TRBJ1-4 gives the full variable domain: DVKVTQSSRYLVKRTGEKVFLECVQDMDHENMFWYRQDPGLGLRLIYFSYDVKMKEKGDIPEGYSVSREKKERFSLILESASTNQTSMYLCASSLSQMTGSNEKLFFGSGTQLSVL.

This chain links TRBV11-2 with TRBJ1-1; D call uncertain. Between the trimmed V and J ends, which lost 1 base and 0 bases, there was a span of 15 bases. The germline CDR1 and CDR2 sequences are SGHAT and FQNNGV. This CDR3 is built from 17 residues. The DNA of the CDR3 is TGTGCCAGCAGCTTAGTGTCAGCCCGAACCATGAACACTGAAGCTTTCTTT. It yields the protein CASSLVSARTMNTEAFF. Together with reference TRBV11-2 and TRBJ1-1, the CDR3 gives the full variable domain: EAGVAQSPRYKIIEKRQSVAFWCNPISGHATLYWYQQILGQGPKLLIQFQNNGVVDDSQLPKDRFSAERLKGVDSTLKIQPAKLEDSAVYLCASSLVSARTMNTEAFFGQGTRLTVV.